This T cell receptor (beta chain) was captured in a study of CD8+CD57+ T cells in acquired aplastic anemia. TCR beta VDJ combinations and CDR3 sequences were profiled from genomic DNA. Using its own MiXCR run on the reads, TCRdb lists one record per CDR3 protein. The table lists under 350,000 distinct CDR3 sequences, roughly 53% of them singletons, with around 1.2% in the top ten. V gave up 7 bases and J gave up 3 bases, with 7 bases separating them. Per the germline V gene, CDR1 is SGHRS and CDR2 is YFSETQ. CDR3 length: 11 residues. Patients sequenced had flow cytometry evidence of CD8+CD57+ cell expansion. This clonotype was seen repeatedly, ten times or more.

The genes are TRBV5-1 and TRBJ1-2; D unclear. This receptor was identified in a human donor with aplastic anemia. Sequences were obtained from sorted CD4+, CD8+, or CD8+CD57+ T cells (not recorded which) from PBMCs. CDR3 sequence: CASPVYYGYTF. CDR3 DNA: TGCGCCAGCCCTGTCTACTATGGCTACACCTTC.